This T cell receptor beta chain was captured in a study of T cell responses to AZD1222 COVID-19 vaccine. The study, taken as a whole, reports: Donors skewed white British and female; clonal diversity was possibly underestimated. The CD4 TCRs associated with vaccination extended across spike and predominated at 160-218 and 743-854.

Points on this clone: Its antigen is as yet unknown.

Method: immunoSEQ multiplex PCR; TCRdb's copy keeps in-frame clones and lacks some. Of 130,000 or so clones in the sample, 92% were seen once. Germline trimming cut 3 bases from V and 4 bases from J; bases unmatched to any gene: 4. The CDR3 consists of 14 residues. Per germline, CDR1 SGHTA and CDR2 FQGNSA. The TCR originated in an adult who received the AZD1222 COVID-19 vaccine. V gene TRBV7-2 combines with J gene TRBJ2-3; 7 bases are shared with TRBD1. The source material was peripheral blood, sampled 28 days after the second AZD1222 dose. In nucleotides, the CDR3 is TGTGCCAGCAGCTTTACGACAGGGCCAGATACGCAGTATTTT. Translating it yields CASSFTTGPDTQYF.